The 20 T cell receptor beta chains listed next were all sequenced from one sample in a study of cytomegalovirus exposure and HLA in healthy donors. Primers: 60 Vbeta forward and 13 Jbeta reverse. Repertoires were generated with immunoSEQ multiplex PCR, while TCRdb's copy carries only in-frame clones and drops some. This table holds some 120,000 clones, around 75% found once. Sequencing was carried out using PBMCs. These receptors were taken from a woman in her twenties or thirties in good health and CMV-seronegative.

This clone occurred a few times. The chain recombines TRBV6-4 with TRBJ2-1; D perhaps matches TRBD2 (5 bases). V shed 10 bases and J shed 5 bases, with 12 bases lying between them. The CDR3 is 12 amino acids. CDR1 is MRHNA, CDR2 SNTAGT, per germline. The CDR3 DNA follows: TGTGCCACCCAGGACGGGGACAATGAGCAGTTCTTC. Translating it yields CATQDGDNEQFF.

This sequence joins TRBV18 and TRBJ2-3; 7 positions match TRBD2. Germline V gene data show CDR1 as KGHSH and CDR2 as LQKENI. The CDR3 consists of 15 residues. The trim removed 3 bases at V and 4 bases at J, leaving 7 bases unmatched. This CDR3 reads CASSPAGAGADTQYF. CDR3 nucleotide sequence: TGTGCCAGCTCACCCGCGGGAGCCGGGGCAGATACGCAGTATTTT. Together with reference TRBV18 and TRBJ2-3, the CDR3 gives the full variable domain: NAGVMQNPRHLVRRRGQEARLRCSPMKGHSHVYWYRQLPEEGLKFMVYLQKENIIDESGMPKERFSAEFPKEGPSILRIQQVVRGDSAAYFCASSPAGAGADTQYFGPGTRLTVL.

This chain joins TRBV4-1 and TRBJ1-2; D call uncertain. The CDR3 is made up of 13 amino acids. Germline loops: CDR1 MGHRA, CDR2 YSYEKL. The V gene lost 8 bases and the J gene lost 2 bases, with 12 bases spanning the gap. The chain's CDR3 is CASSDGRNYGYTF. DNA for the CDR3: TGCGCCAGCTCCGACGGGAGAAACTATGGCTACACCTTC.

This clone was seen a handful of times. This rearrangement joins TRBV4-1 to TRBJ1-3; D is ambiguous. Germline CDR1 reads MGHRA; CDR2 reads YSYEKL. V dropped 0 bases and J dropped 0 bases, with 6 bases sitting between them. The CDR3 extends over 15 amino acids. CDR3 coding DNA: TGCGCCAGCAGCCAAGATCCGGGCTCTGGAAACACCATATATTTT. Translation gives CASSQDPGSGNTIYF.

This clone was seen a handful of times. The chain carries TRBV5-1 and TRBJ1-1; 7 bases are shared with TRBD1. Germline-derived CDR1 and CDR2 are SGHRS and YFSETQ. This CDR3 spans 15 amino acids. J was trimmed by 3 bases and V by 3 bases; bases with no gene match: 8. The CDR3, as DNA: TGCGCCAGCAGCTCCCGTGAGGGGGCTGACACTGAAGCTTTCTTT. Translated, it gives CASSSREGADTEAFF.

The chain joins TRBV5-6 to TRBJ1-5, with a weak D call TRBD1 (5 bases). Looked up from germline, CDR1 is SGHDT and CDR2 is YYEEEE. The CDR3 has 15 amino acids. V was clipped by 4 bases and J by 6 bases, with 17 bases between them. CDR3 nucleotide sequence: TGTGCCAGCAGCCCTTCGTTACAGGTGGCTCAGCCCCAGCATTTT. Translation: CASSPSLQVAQPQHF. Together with reference TRBV5-6 and TRBJ1-5, the CDR3 gives the full variable domain: DAGVTQSPTHLIKTRGQQVTLRCSPKSGHDTVSWYQQALGQGPQFIFQYYEEEERQRGNFPDRFSGHQFPNYSSELNVNALLLGDSALYLCASSPSLQVAQPQHFGDGTRLSIL.

The chain combines TRBV6-6 with TRBJ1-1, with 9 bases identical to TRBD1. Per the germline V gene, CDR1 is MNHNY and CDR2 is SVGAGI (reference sequence). There are 13 residues in the CDR3. J lost 5 bases, V lost 6 bases, and 4 bases had no gene match. The CDR3 region has the DNA TGTGCCAGCAGGGATGACAGGGGGACTGAAGCTTTCTTT. Its translation is CASRDDRGTEAFF.

The chain has TRBV30 and TRBJ1-1; tentative D call: TRBD1 (5 bases). CDR3 length: 12 amino acids. CDR1 and CDR2 from the germline V gene are GTSNPN and SVGIG (reference sequence). Trimming took 7 bases from V and 1 from J, leaving 10 bases between them. CDR3 nucleotides: TGTGCCTTTGGAGACAGGAACACTGAAGCTTTCTTT. It yields the protein CAFGDRNTEAFF. Using reference TRBV30 and TRBJ1-1 for the parts outside the CDR3, the full variable domain is SQTIHQWPATLVQPVGSPLSLECTVEGTSNPNLYWYRQAAGRGLQLLFYSVGIGQISSEVPQNLSASRPQDRQFILSSKKLLLSDSGFYLCAFGDRNTEAFFGQGTRLTVV.

The rearrangement links TRBV29-1 to TRBJ1-2; D possibly corresponds to TRBD1 (6 bases). Trimming shortened V by 5 bases and J by 6 bases, and 7 bases separated the two germline ends. Per the germline V gene, CDR1 is SQVTM and CDR2 is ANQGSEA. This CDR3 is built from 10 residues. The CDR3 here is CSVHRDGYTF. The CDR3 DNA is TGCAGCGTTCACAGGGATGGCTACACCTTC. The full variable domain, with the rest looked up from reference TRBV29-1 and TRBJ1-2, is SAVISQKPSRDICQRGTSLTIQCQVDSQVTMMFWYRQQPGQSLTLIATANQGSEATYESGFVIDKFPISRPNLTFSTLTVSNMSPEDSSIYLCSVHRDGYTFGSGTRLTVV.

The J gene is TRBJ1-2, the V gene TRBV9; 8 bases match TRBD1. This CDR3 contains 17 residues. From germline, CDR1 is SGDLS and CDR2 YYNGEE. V was clipped by 0 bases and J by 0 bases; unmatched bases: 7. The CDR3 loop is CASSVAPLTGANYGYTF. DNA of the CDR3: TGTGCCAGCAGCGTAGCTCCTTTGACAGGGGCTAACTATGGCTACACCTTC.

J is TRBJ2-1 and V is TRBV5-4, with D perhaps TRBD1 (5 bases). The CDR3 covers 13 residues. The ends were cut back, 5 bases at V and 5 bases at J, with 11 bases in the middle. Germline loops: CDR1 SGHNT, CDR2 YYREEE (reference sequence). This CDR3 reads CASRLTVNNEQFF. The CDR3, as DNA: TGTGCCAGCAGGTTGACAGTAAACAATGAGCAGTTCTTC.

V and J are TRBV2 and TRBJ1-5; the D is unclear. The CDR3 has 12 amino acids. Trimming pared 6 bases from V and 9 bases from J, leaving 12 bases between. Germline loops: CDR1 SNHLY, CDR2 FYNNEI. The chain's CDR3 is CASSGDIRPQHF. The CDR3 bases are TGTGCCAGCAGCGGGGATATCCGGCCCCAGCATTTT.

The chain joins TRBV14 to TRBJ2-3; weak D call: TRBD2 (5 bases). CDR1 and CDR2 (germline): SGHDN, FVKESK. The CDR3 runs to 16 residues. V shed 4 bases and J shed 0 bases, with 14 bases lying between them. DNA of the CDR3: TGTGCCAGCAGCCGCGGACTTGGGCGGAGCACAGATACGCAGTATTTT. This sequence encodes CASSRGLGRSTDTQYF.

The V call is TRBV4-2, the J call TRBJ2-7, with D perhaps TRBD1 (9 bases). Germline-derived CDR1 and CDR2 are LGHNA and YNFKEQ. Trimming left V 1 base short and J 6 bases short, with 19 bases between. The CDR3 contains 16 residues. The CDR3: CASSQAGGTGYFEQYF. For the CDR3, the DNA is TGTGCCAGCAGCCAAGCGGGGGGGACAGGGTACTTCGAGCAGTACTTC.

This clone was seen only a few times. The CDR3, as DNA: TGCGCCAGCAGCTTGTCCCTAGCGGGAGGGTCGTCAGTAGGCACAGATACGCAGTATTTT. Translated: CASSLSLAGGSSVGTDTQYF. The chain couples TRBV5-1 to TRBJ2-3; 12 nucleotides agree with TRBD2. CDR3 length: 20 amino acids. CDR1 is SGHRS and CDR2 is YFSETQ in the germline V gene. V lost 1 base and J lost 1; bases outside the gene matches: 13.

V is TRBV5-1 and J is TRBJ1-1; D gene uncertain. Germline V gives CDR1 SGHRS, CDR2 YFSETQ. Trimming left V 0 bases short and J 10 bases short, with 13 bases between. The CDR3 has 13 residues. The CDR3 region has the DNA TGCGCCAGCAGCTTGGCCGGGTTCGATGCAGCTTTCTTT. This encodes CASSLAGFDAAFF.

V and J are TRBV7-9 and TRBJ1-1, with D hard to call. With 2 bases removed from V and 4 bases from J, the gap between germline ends came to 8 bases. The CDR3 is 13 residues long. From germline, CDR1 is SEHNR and CDR2 FQNEAQ (reference sequence). This CDR3 reads CASSLQETTEAFF. In DNA form, the CDR3 reads TGTGCCAGCAGCTTACAGGAAACCACTGAAGCTTTCTTT.

This clone was seen just once. J is TRBJ2-1 and V is TRBV28; 9 positions match TRBD2. Germline trimming cut 3 bases from V and 12 bases from J; bases unmatched to any gene: 18. This CDR3 has 17 amino acids. Looked up from germline, CDR1 is MDHEN and CDR2 is SYDVKM. The CDR3 nucleotides read TGTGCCAGCAGTTTTCACCCGAGAGCGGGGGGCCTCCGTACGCAGTTCTTC. Translated: CASSFHPRAGGLRTQFF.

The J gene is TRBJ1-2, the V gene TRBV30; 8 positions agree with TRBD1. The CDR3 covers 14 residues. Germline lookup yields CDR1 GTSNPN and CDR2 SVGIG (reference sequence). V was pared by 7 bases and J by 4 bases, with 11 bases of the junction left unmatched. In DNA, the CDR3 is TGTGCCTCAAGTCCCGGGACAGGTATCTATGGCTACACCTTC. It translates to CASSPGTGIYGYTF.

This chain uses TRBV19 with TRBJ1-4; 8 nucleotides line up with TRBD1. This CDR3 region has 14 residues. V shed 5 bases and J 11 bases; nucleotides not matched to a gene: 10. The germline V gene has CDR1 LNHDA and CDR2 SQIVND (reference sequence). Here the CDR3 reads CASSPAGGDRKLFF. In DNA form, the CDR3 reads TGTGCCAGTAGTCCGGCAGGGGGCGATCGGAAACTGTTTTTT.